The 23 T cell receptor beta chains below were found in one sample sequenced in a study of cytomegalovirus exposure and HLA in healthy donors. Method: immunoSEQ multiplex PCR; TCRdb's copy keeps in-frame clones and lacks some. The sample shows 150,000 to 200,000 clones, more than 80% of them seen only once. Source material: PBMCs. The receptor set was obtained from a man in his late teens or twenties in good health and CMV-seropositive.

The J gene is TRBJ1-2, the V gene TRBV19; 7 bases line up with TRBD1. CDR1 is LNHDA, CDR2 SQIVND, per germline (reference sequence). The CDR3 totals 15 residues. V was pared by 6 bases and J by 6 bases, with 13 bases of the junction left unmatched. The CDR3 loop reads CASRARDREEDGYTF. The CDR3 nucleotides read TGTGCCAGTAGAGCGCGTGACAGGGAGGAGGATGGCTACACCTTC. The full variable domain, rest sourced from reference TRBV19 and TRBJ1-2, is DGGITQSPKYLFRKEGQNVTLSCEQNLNHDAMYWYRQDPGQGLRLIYYSQIVNDFQKGDIAEGYSVSREKKESFPLTVTSAQKNPTAFYLCASRARDREEDGYTFGSGTRLTVV.

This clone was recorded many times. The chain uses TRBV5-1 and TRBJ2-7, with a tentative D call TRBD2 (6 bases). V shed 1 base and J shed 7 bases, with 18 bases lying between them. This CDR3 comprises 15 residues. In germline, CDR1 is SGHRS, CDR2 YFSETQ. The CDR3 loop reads CASSLQGPTAGEQYF. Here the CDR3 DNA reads TGCGCCAGCAGCTTGCAGGGCCCTACCGCGGGGGAGCAGTACTTC.

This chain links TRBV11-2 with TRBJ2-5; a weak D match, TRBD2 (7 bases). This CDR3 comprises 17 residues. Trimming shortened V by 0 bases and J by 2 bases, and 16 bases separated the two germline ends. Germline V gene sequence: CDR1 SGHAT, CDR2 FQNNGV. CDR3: CASSLDTGWGGQETQYF. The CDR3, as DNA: TGTGCCAGCAGCTTAGATACAGGGTGGGGGGGTCAAGAGACCCAGTACTTC.

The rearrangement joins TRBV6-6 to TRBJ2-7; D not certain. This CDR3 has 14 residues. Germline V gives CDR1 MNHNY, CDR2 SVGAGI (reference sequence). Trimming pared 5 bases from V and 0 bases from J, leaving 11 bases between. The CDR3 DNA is TGTGCCAGCAGTAGATCTCAGGACTCCTACGAGCAGTACTTC. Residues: CASSRSQDSYEQYF.

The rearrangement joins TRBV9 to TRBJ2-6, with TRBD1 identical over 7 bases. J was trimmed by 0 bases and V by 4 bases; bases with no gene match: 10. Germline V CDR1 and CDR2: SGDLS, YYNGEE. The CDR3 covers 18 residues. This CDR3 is CASSSPRTGDSGANVLTF. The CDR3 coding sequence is TGTGCCAGCAGCTCTCCTCGGACAGGAGACTCTGGGGCCAACGTCCTGACTTTC.

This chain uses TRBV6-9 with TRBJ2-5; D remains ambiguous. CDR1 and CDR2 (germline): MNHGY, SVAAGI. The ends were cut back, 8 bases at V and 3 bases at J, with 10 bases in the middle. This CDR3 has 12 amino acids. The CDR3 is CASPKEEETQYF. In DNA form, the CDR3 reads TGTGCCAGCCCTAAAGAGGAAGAGACCCAGTACTTC.

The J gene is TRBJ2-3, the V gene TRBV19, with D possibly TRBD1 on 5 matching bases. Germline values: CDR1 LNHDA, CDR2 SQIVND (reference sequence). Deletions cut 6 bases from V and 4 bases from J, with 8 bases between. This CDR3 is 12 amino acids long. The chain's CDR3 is CASSQGADTQYF. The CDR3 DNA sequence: TGTGCCAGTAGCCAAGGGGCAGATACGCAGTATTTT.

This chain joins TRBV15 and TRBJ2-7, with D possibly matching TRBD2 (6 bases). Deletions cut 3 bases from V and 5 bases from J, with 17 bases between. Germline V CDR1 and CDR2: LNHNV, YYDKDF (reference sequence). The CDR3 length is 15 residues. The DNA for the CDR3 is TGTGCCACCAGCAGTGCAGCCGGGGGTTCCGACGAGCAGTACTTC. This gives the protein CATSSAAGGSDEQYF.

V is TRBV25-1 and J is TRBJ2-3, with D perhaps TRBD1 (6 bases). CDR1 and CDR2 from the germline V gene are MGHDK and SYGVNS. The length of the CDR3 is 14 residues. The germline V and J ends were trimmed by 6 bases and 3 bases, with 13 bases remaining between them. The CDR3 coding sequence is TGTGCCAGCAGCAAAACAGGGTGGACAGATACGCAGTATTTT. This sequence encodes CASSKTGWTDTQYF. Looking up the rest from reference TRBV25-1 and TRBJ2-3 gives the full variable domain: EADIYQTPRYLVIGTGKKITLECSQTMGHDKMYWYQQDPGMELHLIHYSYGVNSTEKGDLSSESTVSRIRTEHFPLTLESARPSHTSQYLCASSKTGWTDTQYFGPGTRLTVL.

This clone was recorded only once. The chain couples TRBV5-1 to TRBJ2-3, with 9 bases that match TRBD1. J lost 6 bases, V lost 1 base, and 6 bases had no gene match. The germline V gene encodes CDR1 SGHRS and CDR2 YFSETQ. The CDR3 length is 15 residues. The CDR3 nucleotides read TGCGCCAGCAGCTTGTTACAGGGGGCGTCGGATACGCAGTATTTT. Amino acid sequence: CASSLLQGASDTQYF.

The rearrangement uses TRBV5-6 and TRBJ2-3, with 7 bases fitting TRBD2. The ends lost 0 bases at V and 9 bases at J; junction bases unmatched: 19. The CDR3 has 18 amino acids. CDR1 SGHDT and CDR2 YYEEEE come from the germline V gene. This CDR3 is CASSLAHAGREPGGTQYF. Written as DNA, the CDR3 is TGTGCCAGCAGCTTGGCTCATGCGGGGAGGGAGCCGGGCGGGACGCAGTATTTT.

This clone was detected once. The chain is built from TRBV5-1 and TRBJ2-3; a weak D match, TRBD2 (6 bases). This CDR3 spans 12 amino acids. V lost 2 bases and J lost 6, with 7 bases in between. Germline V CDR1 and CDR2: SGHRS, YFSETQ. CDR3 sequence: CASSFGGDTQYF. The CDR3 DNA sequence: TGCGCCAGCAGCTTTGGGGGGGATACGCAGTATTTT.

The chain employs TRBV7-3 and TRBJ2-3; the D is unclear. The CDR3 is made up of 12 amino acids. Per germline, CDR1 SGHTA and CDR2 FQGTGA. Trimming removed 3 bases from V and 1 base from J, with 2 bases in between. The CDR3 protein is CASSFGTDTQYF. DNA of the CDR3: TGTGCCAGCAGCTTCGGCACAGATACGCAGTATTTT.

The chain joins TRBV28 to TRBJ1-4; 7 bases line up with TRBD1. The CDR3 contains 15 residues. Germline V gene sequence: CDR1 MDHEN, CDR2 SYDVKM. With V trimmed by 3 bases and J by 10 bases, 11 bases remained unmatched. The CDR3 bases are TGTGCCAGCAGTTTTGTATTGGGGACAGTCGGAAAACTGTTTTTT. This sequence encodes CASSFVLGTVGKLFF.

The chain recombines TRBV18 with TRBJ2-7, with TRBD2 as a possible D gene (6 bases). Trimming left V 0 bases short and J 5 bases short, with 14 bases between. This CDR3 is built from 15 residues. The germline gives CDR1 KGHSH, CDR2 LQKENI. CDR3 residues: CASSPPSGVGHEQYF. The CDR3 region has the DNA TGTGCCAGCTCACCACCTTCGGGAGTAGGCCACGAGCAGTACTTC.

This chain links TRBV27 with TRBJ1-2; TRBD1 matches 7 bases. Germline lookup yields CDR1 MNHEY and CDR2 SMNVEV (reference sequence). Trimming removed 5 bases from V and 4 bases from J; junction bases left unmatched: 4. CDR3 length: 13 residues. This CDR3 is CASSEQGFYGYTF. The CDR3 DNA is TGTGCCAGCAGTGAACAGGGGTTCTATGGCTACACCTTC.

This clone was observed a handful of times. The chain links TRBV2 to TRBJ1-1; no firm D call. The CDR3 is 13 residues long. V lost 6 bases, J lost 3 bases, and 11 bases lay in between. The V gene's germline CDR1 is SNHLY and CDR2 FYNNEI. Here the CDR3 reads CASRRTRDTEAFF. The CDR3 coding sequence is TGTGCCAGCAGGCGCACGAGGGACACTGAAGCTTTCTTT.

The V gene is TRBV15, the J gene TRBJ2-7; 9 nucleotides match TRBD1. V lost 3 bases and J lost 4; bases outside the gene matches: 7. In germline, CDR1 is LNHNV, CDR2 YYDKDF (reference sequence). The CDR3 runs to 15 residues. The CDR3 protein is CATSRDRGTRYEQYF. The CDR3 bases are TGTGCCACCAGCAGGGACAGGGGTACGCGATACGAGCAGTACTTC.

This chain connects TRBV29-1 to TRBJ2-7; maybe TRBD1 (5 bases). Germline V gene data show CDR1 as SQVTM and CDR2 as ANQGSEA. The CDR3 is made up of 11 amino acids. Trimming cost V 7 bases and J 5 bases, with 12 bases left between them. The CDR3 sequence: CSAQDSHEQYF. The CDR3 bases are TGCAGCGCTCAAGACAGTCACGAGCAGTACTTC.

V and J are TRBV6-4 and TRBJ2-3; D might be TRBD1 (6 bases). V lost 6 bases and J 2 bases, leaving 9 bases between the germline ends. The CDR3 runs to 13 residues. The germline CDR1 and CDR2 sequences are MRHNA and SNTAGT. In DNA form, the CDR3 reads TGTGCCAGCAGCGGGACAAACACAGATACGCAGTATTTT. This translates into CASSGTNTDTQYF.

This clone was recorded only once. CDR3 amino acids: CASSLTGTLYEQYF. The DNA for the CDR3 is TGTGCCAGCAGCTTGACAGGGACCCTCTACGAGCAGTACTTC. This chain connects TRBV2 to TRBJ2-7, with 7 bases that match TRBD1. The trim removed 6 bases at V and 3 bases at J, leaving 8 bases unmatched. Germline V gene lookup returns CDR1 SNHLY and CDR2 FYNNEI. The CDR3 runs to 14 residues.

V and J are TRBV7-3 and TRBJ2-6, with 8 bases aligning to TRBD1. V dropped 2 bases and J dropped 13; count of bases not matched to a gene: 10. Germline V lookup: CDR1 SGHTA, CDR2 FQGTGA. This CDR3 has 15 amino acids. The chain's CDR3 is CASSLEGTGVGVLTF. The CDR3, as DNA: TGTGCCAGCAGCTTAGAGGGGACAGGCGTTGGGGTCCTGACTTTC. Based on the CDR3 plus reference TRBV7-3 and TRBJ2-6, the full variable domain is GAGVSQTPSNKVTEKGKYVELRCDPISGHTALYWYRQSLGQGPEFLIYFQGTGAADDSGLPNDRFFAVRPEGSVSTLKIQRTERGDSAVYLCASSLEGTGVGVLTFGAGSRLTVL.

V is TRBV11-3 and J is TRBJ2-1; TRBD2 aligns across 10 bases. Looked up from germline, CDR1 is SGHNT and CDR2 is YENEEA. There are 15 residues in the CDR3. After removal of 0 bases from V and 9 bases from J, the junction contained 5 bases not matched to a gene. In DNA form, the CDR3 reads TGTGCCAGCAGCTTAGAAGCGGGAGGGCCCGGTGAGCAGTTCTTC. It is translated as CASSLEAGGPGEQFF.